This TCR beta chain was documented in a study of T-cell memory formation after mild COVID-19 listed by TCRdb under 2021. Background on the whole study: Most TCR sequence clusters were specific to one of the two donors. In two donors, T-cell clones that expanded and contracted after mild COVID-19 were followed by sequencing TCRalpha and TCRbeta repertoires longitudinally. Two young, previously healthy adult volunteers, one female and one male, were included in the cohort.

Results and caveats for the whole study, not just this receptor: The study included only a couple of mild cases, and larger cohorts that include severe cases with pre-infection samples were judged to be necessary. Some responding clones were detected in pre-infection memory, which suggested that pre-existing cross-reactive memory T cells had joined the SARS-CoV-2 response. SARS-CoV-2 specificity was not confirmed for the second-wave clones peaking on day 37. Contracting CD4+ clones appeared mostly in the CM and EM memory subsets, whereas CD8+ clones were enriched in EMRA. Balanced CD4/CD8 phenotypes were observed for clones contracting from day 15 to 85, whereas a bias towards CD4+ was observed for a second wave of clones expanding from day 15 to 37.

The CDR3 runs 13 residues from the cysteine to the phenylalanine. Here the CDR3 DNA is all that survives: 39 bases in frame from base 1. The germline V gene encodes CDR1 SGHKS and CDR2 YYEKEE (reference sequence). V drops 4 bases and J drops 11 bases, leaving 15 bases in between. Ficoll-Paque density gradient centrifugation was used to isolate PBMCs. The sample holds a few counts of this clonotype. Its binding antigen is unknown. Qualities for individual bases were not recorded, and no much larger clone is one base off. The reads were generated on an Illumina NovaSeq 6000. TCRalpha and TCRbeta cDNA libraries were constructed by 5'RACE with constant-segment primers, with sample barcodes and unique molecular identifiers being introduced. Trizol reagent was used to extract RNA from every sample. Libraries were amplified in two PCR steps, with a second sample barcode and Illumina TruSeq adapters added in the second step. Sequencing of the libraries was done on an Illumina NovaSeq, producing 2 x 150 bp paired-end reads. Per the authors' processing: Demultiplexing of reads and collapsing into UMI-guided consensus sequences were performed with migec v1.2.7. Using mixcr v2.1.11, UMI consensuses were aligned to TRA and TRB V and J templates and then assembled into clonotypes. A clonotype was counted as expanded or contracted only if both edgeR and NoisET called the change significant, with noise models trained on biological replicates. For edgeR calls, the cutoffs were a false discovery rate-adjusted p below 0.01 and a log2 fold-change threshold of 1. As an exploratory analysis of dynamics, max-normalized trajectories of the 1000 most abundant clonotypes were examined by PCA with hierarchical clustering. The CD4 or CD8 phenotype of responding clones was assigned using the separately sequenced CD4+ and CD8+ repertoires. The public reads were run again by TCRdb, first through fastp at Q25 and then through MiXCR, and only productive beta chains were kept. One record per CDR3 amino acid sequence lists the most common genes and DNA. TCRdb, not the authors, supplied the V and J calls. Within this sample are more than 150,000 distinct CDR3 sequences, with about 18% of them counted one time only. Roughly 3.8% of the sample is held by the ten biggest clonotypes.

Sequencing was carried out using PBMCs or a T cell subset sorted from them (not recorded which). The sequence is built from TRBV5-5 and TRBJ1-4, with TRBD1 tentatively as D gene (6 bases match). The sequence was obtained from a young man who had mild COVID-19 (a few samples of this study predate the infection). The sample titles of this study are shuffled in the database, so cell type and time point are left out; the donor was told from shared clones. The nucleotide sequence reads TGTGCCAGCAGCCTGGAGAGGGGGTTGAAACTGTTTTTT. Its coded protein is CASSLERGLKLFF.